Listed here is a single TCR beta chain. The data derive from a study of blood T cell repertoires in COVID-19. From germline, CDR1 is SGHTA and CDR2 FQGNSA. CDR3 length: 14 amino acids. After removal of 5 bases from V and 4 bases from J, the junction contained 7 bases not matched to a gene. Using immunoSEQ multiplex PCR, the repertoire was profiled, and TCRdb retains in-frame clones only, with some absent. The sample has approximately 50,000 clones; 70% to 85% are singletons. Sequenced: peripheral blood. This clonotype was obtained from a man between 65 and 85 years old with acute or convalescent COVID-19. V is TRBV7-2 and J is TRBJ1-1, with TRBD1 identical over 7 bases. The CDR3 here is CASSIVDRATEAFF. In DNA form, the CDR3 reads TGTGCCAGCAGCATAGTCGACAGGGCCACTGAAGCTTTCTTT.